A selection of T cell receptor beta chains follows, all from one sample in a study of glioma-infiltrating T cells after dendritic cell vaccination. The protocol was immunoSEQ multiplex PCR, while the TCRdb copy is restricted to in-frame clones and leaves out a portion. The table lists about 92,000 clones, about nine tenths of them singletons. Sequencing was performed on blood, taken before dendritic cell vaccination. The source is a human donor with glioblastoma. The CDR3 runs from the conserved cysteine through the conserved F or W. Each record gives: V gene, D gene, J gene, CDR3 protein. The D gene is left open where the match is weak.

v_gene: TRBV7-9
d_gene: NA
j_gene: TRBJ1-5
CDR3aa: CASSLGGGNQPQHF

v_gene: TRBV7-9
d_gene: NA
j_gene: TRBJ1-1
CDR3aa: CASSLGLGQLNTEAFF

v_gene: TRBV5-1
d_gene: TRBD2
j_gene: TRBJ2-7
CDR3aa: CASSLAGRVSSYEQYF

v_gene: TRBV9
d_gene: NA
j_gene: TRBJ2-2
CDR3aa: CASSAQGSGELFF

v_gene: TRBV2
d_gene: TRBD1
j_gene: TRBJ2-5
CDR3aa: CASRQTGEETQYF

v_gene: TRBV2
d_gene: TRBD1
j_gene: TRBJ1-3
CDR3aa: CASRDRGGNTIYF

v_gene: TRBV5-1
d_gene: NA
j_gene: TRBJ2-7
CDR3aa: CASSLEDNYSYEQYF

v_gene: TRBV5-1
d_gene: NA
j_gene: TRBJ2-1
CDR3aa: CASSLRVGSGDNEQFF

v_gene: TRBV5-1
d_gene: TRBD1
j_gene: NA
CDR3aa: CASSLAPGGENEQYF

v_gene: TRBV28
d_gene: TRBD2
j_gene: TRBJ2-5
CDR3aa: CAIRLAGRETQYF